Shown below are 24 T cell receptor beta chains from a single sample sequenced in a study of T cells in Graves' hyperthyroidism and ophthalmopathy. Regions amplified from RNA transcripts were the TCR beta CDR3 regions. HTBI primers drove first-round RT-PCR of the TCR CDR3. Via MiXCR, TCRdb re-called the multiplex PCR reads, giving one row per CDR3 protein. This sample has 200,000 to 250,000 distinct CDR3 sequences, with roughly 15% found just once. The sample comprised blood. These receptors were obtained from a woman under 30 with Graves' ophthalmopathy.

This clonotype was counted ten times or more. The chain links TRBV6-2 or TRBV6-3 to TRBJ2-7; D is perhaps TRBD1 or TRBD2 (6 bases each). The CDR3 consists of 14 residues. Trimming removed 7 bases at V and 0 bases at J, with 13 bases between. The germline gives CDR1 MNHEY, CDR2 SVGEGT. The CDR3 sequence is CASTRGGSSYEQYF. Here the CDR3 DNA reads TGTGCCAGCACCCGAGGGGGGAGCTCCTACGAGCAGTACTTC.

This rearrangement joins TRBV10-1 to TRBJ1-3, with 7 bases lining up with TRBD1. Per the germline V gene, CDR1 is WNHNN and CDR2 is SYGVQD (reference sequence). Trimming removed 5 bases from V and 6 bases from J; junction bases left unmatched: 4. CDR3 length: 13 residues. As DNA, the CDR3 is TGCGCCAGCAGTCCAGGGGGTGAAAACACCATATATTTT. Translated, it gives CASSPGGENTIYF.

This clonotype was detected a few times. The CDR3 DNA is TGCGCCAGCAGCTTGGACAGTGTTAATTCACCCCTCCACTTT. Encoded protein: CASSLDSVNSPLHF. The chain carries TRBV5-1 and TRBJ1-6; D gene ambiguous. There are 14 residues in the CDR3. The germline gives CDR1 SGHRS, CDR2 YFSETQ. With 0 bases removed from V and 6 bases from J, the gap between germline ends came to 7 bases. Supplemented by reference TRBV5-1 and TRBJ1-6, the full variable domain reads KAGVTQTPRYLIKTRGQQVTLSCSPISGHRSVSWYQQTPGQGLQFLFEYFSETQRNKGNFPGRFSGRQFSNSRSEMNVSTLELGDSALYLCASSLDSVNSPLHFGNGTRLTVT.

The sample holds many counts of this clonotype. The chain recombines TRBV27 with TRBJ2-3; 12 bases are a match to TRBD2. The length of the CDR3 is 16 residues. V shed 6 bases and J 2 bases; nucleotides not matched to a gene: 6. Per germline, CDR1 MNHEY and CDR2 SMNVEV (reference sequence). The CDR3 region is CASRRLAGAPTDTQYF. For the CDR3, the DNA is TGTGCCAGCAGAAGACTAGCGGGAGCCCCCACAGATACGCAGTATTTT.

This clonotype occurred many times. In DNA, the CDR3 is TGTGCCAGTAGTCCTCGACGACTAGCGGGGGGCCTCTCCTACGAGCAGTACTTC. Its protein is CASSPRRLAGGLSYEQYF. This chain links TRBV19 with TRBJ2-7, with 13 bases matching TRBD2. Germline-derived CDR1 and CDR2 are LNHDA and SQIVND (reference sequence). The ends lost 5 bases at V and 0 bases at J; junction bases unmatched: 10. The CDR3 spans 18 residues.

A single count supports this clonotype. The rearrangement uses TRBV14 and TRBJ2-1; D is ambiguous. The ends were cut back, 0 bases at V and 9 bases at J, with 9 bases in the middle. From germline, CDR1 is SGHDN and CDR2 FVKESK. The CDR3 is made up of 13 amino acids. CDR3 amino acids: CASSQDLASEQFF. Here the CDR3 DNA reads TGTGCCAGCAGCCAAGATCTCGCTAGTGAGCAGTTCTTC.

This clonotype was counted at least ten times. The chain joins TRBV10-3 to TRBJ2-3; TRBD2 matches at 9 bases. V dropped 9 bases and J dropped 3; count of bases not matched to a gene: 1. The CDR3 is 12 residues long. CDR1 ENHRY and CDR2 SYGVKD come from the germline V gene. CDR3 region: CAIGLATDTQYF. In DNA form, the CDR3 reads TGTGCCATAGGACTAGCGACAGATACGCAGTATTTT.

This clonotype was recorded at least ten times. The CDR3 reads CSEREGDEQFF. CDR3 in DNA: TGCAGTGAGCGGGAGGGAGATGAGCAGTTCTTC. The chain uses TRBV20-1 and TRBJ2-1; 10 positions match TRBD2. Germline CDR1 reads DFQATT; CDR2 reads SNEGSKA (reference sequence). This CDR3 is built from 11 residues. J gave up 8 bases and V 7 bases, and 2 bases lay outside the gene matches.

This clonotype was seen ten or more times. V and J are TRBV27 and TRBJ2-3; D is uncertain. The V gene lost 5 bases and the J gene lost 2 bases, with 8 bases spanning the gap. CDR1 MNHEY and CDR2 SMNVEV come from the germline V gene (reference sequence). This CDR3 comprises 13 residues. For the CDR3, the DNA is TGTGCCAGCAGTGATGGGGACACAGATACGCAGTATTTT. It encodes CASSDGDTDTQYF.

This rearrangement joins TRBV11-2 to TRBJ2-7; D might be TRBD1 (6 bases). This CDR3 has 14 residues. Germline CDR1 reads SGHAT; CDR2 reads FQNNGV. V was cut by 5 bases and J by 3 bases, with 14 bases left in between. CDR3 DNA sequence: TGTGCCAGCAGCCCTTGGACAGTAGACTACGAGCAGTACTTC. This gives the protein CASSPWTVDYEQYF.

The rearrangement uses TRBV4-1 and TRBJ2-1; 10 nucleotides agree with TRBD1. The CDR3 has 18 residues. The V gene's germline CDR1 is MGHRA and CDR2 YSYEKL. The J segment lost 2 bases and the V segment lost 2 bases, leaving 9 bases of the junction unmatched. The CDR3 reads CASSQSGYGTGAYNEQFF. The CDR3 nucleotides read TGCGCCAGCAGCCAATCCGGATATGGGACAGGGGCCTACAATGAGCAGTTCTTC.

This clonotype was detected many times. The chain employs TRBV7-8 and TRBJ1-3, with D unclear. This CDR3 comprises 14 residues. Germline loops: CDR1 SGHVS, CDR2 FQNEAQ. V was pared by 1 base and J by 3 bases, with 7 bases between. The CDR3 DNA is TGTGCCAGCAGCTTAGGGACGGGTGGAAACACCATATATTTT. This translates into CASSLGTGGNTIYF.

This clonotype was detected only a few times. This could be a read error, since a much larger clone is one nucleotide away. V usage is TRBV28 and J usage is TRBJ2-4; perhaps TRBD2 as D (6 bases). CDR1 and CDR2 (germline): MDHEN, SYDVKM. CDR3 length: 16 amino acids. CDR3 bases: TGTGCCAGCAGTTTCGCGGGGCCGAATACCAAAGACATTCAGTACTTC. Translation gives CASSFAGPNTKDIQYF.

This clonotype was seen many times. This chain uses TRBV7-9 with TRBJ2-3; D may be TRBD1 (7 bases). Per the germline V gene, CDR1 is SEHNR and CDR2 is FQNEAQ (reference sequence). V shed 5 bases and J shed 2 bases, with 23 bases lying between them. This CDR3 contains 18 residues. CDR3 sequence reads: CASSPRGWPGGNTDTQYF. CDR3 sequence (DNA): TGTGCCAGCAGCCCCCGGGGGTGGCCAGGGGGAAACACAGATACGCAGTATTTT.

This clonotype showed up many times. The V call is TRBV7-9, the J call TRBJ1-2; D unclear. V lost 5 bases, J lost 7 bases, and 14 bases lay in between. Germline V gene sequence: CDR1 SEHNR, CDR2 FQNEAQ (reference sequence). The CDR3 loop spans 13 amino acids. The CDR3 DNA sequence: TGTGCCAGCAGCCAGCAAGGTTATGGTGGCTACACCTTC. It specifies CASSQQGYGGYTF.

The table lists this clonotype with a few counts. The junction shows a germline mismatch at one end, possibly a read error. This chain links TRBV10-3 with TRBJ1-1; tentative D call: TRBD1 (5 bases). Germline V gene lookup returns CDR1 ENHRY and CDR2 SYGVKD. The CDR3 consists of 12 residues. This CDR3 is CAAAGLNTETFF. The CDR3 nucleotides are TGTGCCGCCGCAGGGTTGAACACTGAAACTTTCTTT.

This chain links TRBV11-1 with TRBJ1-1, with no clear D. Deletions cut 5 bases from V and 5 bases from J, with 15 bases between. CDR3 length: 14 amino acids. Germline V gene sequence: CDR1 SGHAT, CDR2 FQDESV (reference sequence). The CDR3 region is CASSSLDRETEAFF. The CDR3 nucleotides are TGTGCCAGCAGCAGCCTGGACCGGGAGACTGAAGCTTTCTTT.

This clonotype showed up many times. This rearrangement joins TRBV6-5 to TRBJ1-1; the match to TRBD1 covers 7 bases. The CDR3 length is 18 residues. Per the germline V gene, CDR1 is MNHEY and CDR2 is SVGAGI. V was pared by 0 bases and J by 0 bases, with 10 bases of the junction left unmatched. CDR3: CASSYSKAGGQMNTEAFF. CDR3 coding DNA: TGTGCCAGCAGTTACTCGAAGGCAGGGGGACAGATGAACACTGAAGCTTTCTTT.

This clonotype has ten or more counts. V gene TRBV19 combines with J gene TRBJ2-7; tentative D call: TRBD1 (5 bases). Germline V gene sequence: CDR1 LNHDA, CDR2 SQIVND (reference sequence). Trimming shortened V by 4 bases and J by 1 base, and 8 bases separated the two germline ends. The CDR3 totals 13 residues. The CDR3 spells CASSTTASYEQYF. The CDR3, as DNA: TGTGCCAGTAGTACGACAGCATCCTACGAGCAGTACTTC.

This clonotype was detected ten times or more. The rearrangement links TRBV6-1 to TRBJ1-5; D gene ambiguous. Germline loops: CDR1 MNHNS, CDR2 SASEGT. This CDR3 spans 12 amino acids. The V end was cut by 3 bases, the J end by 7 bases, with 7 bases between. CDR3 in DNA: TGTGCCAGCAGTGATCCCAACCAGCCCCAGCATTTT. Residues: CASSDPNQPQHF.

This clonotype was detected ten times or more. CDR3: CSARSGGETQYF. The CDR3, as DNA: TGCAGTGCTAGAAGCGGGGGAGAGACCCAGTACTTC. V gene TRBV20-1 combines with J gene TRBJ2-5; 8 bases fit TRBD2. The CDR3 totals 12 residues. J was trimmed by 4 bases and V by 2 bases; bases with no gene match: 0. Germline CDR1 is DFQATT and CDR2 is SNEGSKA (reference sequence).

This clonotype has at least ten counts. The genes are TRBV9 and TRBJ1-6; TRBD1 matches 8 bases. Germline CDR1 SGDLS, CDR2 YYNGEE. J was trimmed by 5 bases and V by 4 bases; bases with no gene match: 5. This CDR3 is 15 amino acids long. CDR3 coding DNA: TGTGCCAGCAGCACAGGGGGGCGGAATAATTCACCCCTCCACTTT. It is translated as CASSTGGRNNSPLHF.

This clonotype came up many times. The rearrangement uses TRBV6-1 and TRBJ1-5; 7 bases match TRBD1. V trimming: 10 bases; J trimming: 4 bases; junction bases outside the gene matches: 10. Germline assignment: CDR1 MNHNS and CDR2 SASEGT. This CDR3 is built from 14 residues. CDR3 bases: TGTGCCATTAGACAGGGCCCTGATAATCAGCCCCAGCATTTT. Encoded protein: CAIRQGPDNQPQHF.

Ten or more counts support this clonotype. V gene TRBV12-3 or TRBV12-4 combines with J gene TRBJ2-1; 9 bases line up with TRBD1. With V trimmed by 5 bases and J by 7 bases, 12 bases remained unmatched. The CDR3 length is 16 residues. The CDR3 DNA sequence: TGTGCCAGCAGTCCTGTAGACAGGGGGTTTTGGAATGAGCAGTTCTTC. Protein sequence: CASSPVDRGFWNEQFF.